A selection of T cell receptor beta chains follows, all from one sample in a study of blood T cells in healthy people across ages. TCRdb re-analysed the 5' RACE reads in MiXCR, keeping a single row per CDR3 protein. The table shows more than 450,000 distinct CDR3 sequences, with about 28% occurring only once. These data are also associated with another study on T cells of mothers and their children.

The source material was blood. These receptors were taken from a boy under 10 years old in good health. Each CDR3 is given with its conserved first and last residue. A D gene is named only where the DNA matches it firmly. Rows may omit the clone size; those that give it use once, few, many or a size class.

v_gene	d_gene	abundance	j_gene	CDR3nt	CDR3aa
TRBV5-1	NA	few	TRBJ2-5	TGCGCCAGCAGCTTGAGGGCCGACATAGAGACCCAGTACTTC	CASSLRADIETQYF
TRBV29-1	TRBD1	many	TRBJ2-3	TGCAGCGTTGAAGACCCGGACAGGGCAAGTGCAGATACGCAGTATTTT	CSVEDPDRASADTQYF
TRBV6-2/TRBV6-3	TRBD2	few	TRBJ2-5	TGTGCCAGCAGCACCATAGCGGGAGGGGTCCAAGAGACCCAGTACTTC	CASSTIAGGVQETQYF
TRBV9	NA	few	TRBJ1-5	TGTGCCAGCGGGGCGGACTCGGGGGCCCAGCATTTT	CASGADSGAQHF
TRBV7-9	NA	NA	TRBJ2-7	TGTGCCAGCAGCTTAAACAGCAGGGTGTACTTC	CASSLNSRVYF
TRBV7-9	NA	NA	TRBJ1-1	TGTGCCAGCAGCTTAGGGATAGGGATGAACACTGAAGCTTTCTTT	CASSLGIGMNTEAFF
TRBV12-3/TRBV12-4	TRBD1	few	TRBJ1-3	TGTGCCAGCAGACCGGGACAGGGTCCCGGAAACACCATATATTTT	CASRPGQGPGNTIYF
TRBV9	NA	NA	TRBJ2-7	TGTGCCAGTGACCTCGAGCAGCACTTC	CASDLEQHF
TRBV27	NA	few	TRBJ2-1	TGTGCCAGCAGTTTATGGGGCAGATCCTACAATGAGCAGTTCTTC	CASSLWGRSYNEQFF
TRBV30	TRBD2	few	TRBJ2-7	TGTGCCTGGAGTTATGGCGGGAGGACCTACGAGCAGTACTTC	CAWSYGGRTYEQYF
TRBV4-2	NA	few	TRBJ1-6	TGTGCCAGCAGCCAAGACGGGAATCGTCAAAGCTCCTATAATTCACCCCTCCACTTT	CASSQDGNRQSSYNSPLHF
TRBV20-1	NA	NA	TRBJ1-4	TGCAGTGCTAGAGGGGCAGGGTACAATGAAAAACCGTTTTTT	CSARGAGYNEKPFF
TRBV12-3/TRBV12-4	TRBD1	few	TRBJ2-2	TGTGCCAGCAGTTTAAGGCGACAGGGCGGGGAGCTGTTTTTT	CASSLRRQGGELFF
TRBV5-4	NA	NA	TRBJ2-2	TGTGCCAGCAGCTTGACGTCAGGGTCGAACACCGGGGAGCTGTTTTTT	CASSLTSGSNTGELFF
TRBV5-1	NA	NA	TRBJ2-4	TGCGCCAGCAGCTTGTACGGGGATTGGAACATTCAGTACTTC	CASSLYGDWNIQYF
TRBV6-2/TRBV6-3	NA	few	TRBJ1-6	TGTGCCAGCAGTCAGCAAAGGCGCTTTCTGGGTGTCCACTTT	CASSQQRRFLGVHF
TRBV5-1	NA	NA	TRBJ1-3	TGCGCCAGCAGCTTGGATCCGTATGGAAACACCATATATTTT	CASSLDPYGNTIYF
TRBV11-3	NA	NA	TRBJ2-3	TGTGCCAGCAGCTTAGCCAGGGAAGGGACAGATACGCAGTATTTT	CASSLAREGTDTQYF
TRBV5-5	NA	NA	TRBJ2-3	TGTGCCAGCAGCTACAGGGATAGTGGGAATACGCAGTATTTT	CASSYRDSGNTQYF
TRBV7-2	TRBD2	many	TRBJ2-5	TGTGCCAGCAGCCAAGCAATTACTAGCGGGGGGCGGGAGACCCAGTACTTC	CASSQAITSGGRETQYF
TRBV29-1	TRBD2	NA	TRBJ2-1	TGCAGCGTGGAACCCCTAGCGGGGGGGTACAATGAGCAGTTCTTC	CSVEPLAGGYNEQFF
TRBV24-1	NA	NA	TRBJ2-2	TGTGCCACCAGTGAGCCGGGACACGGGGAGCTGTTTTTT	CATSEPGHGELFF
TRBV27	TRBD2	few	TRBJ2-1	TGTGCCAGCAGTCCCGGCCGCGGGGGGTATGAGCAGTTCTTC	CASSPGRGGYEQFF
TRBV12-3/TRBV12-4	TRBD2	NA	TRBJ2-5	TGTGCCAGCAGCGGGGGACTAGCGGGGGGGATGCGGTACTTC	CASSGGLAGGMRYF
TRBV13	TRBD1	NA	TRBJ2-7	TGTGCCAGCAGCTTAAGACAGGGTACTGGCGAGCAGTACTTC	CASSLRQGTGEQYF
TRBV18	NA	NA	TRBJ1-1	TGTGCCAGCTCACCCCTGGAGGAAGCTTTCTTT	CASSPLEEAFF
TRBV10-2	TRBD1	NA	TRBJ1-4	TGCGCCAGCAGTGAGTGGGGACAGGGTTCGGGAGAGAGTGAAAAACTGTTTTTT	CASSEWGQGSGESEKLFF
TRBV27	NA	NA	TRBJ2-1	TGTGCCAGCAGTTTATTCGGAAAGGGTGGGTACCATGAGCAGTTCTTC	CASSLFGKGGYHEQFF
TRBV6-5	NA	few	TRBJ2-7	TGTGCCAGCAGTTACGGCGGGCGGGGTTCCTACGAGCAGTACTTC	CASSYGGRGSYEQYF
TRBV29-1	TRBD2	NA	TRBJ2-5	TGCAGCGTTCGGGGGCTGGTGCGGGGGGCACAAGAGACCCAGTACTTC	CSVRGLVRGAQETQYF
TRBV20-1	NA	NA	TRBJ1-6	TGCAGTGCTAGGAGGGAGGGTAATTCACCCCTCCACTTT	CSARREGNSPLHF
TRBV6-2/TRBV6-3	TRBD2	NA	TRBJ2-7	TGTGCCAGCAACCCGAGCGGGGGCACCTACGAGCAGTACTTC	CASNPSGGTYEQYF
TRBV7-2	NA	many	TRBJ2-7	TGTGCCAGCAGCTACGACACCGCCTACGAGCAGTACTTC	CASSYDTAYEQYF
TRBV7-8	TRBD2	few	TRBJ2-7	TGTGCCAACAGCTCCCAAAGGGGCGGGAGAGGTGAGCAGTACTTC	CANSSQRGGRGEQYF
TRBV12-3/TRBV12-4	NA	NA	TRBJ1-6	TGTGCCAGCGCTTCTGGGTATAATTCACCCCTCCACTTT	CASASGYNSPLHF
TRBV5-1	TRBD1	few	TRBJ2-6	TGCGCCAGCAGCCTAAAGACAGGGGGCGACCCTGAGGGGGCCAACGTCCTGACTTTC	CASSLKTGGDPEGANVLTF
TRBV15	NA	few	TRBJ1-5	TGTAGCAATCAGCCCCAGCATTTT	CSNQPQHF
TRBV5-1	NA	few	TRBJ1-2	TGCGCCAGCAGCGGGGCCGGGGAAAAAAGCTACACCTTC	CASSGAGEKSYTF
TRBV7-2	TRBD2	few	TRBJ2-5	TGTGCCAGCAGCTTAGGGGGTAGCGGGGTGGAAACCCAGTACTTC	CASSLGGSGVETQYF
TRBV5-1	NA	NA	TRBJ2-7	TGCGCCAGCAGCTTTCACCGGGACACTTCCTACGAGCAGTACTTC	CASSFHRDTSYEQYF
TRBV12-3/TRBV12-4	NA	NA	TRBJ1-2	TGTGCCAGCAGTCCAGCTGGGTCGAATGGCTACACCTTC	CASSPAGSNGYTF
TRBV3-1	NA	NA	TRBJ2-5	TGTGCCAGCAGCCCCCGATTCGGACAGCCGAAAGAGACCCAGTACTTC	CASSPRFGQPKETQYF
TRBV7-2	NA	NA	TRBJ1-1	TGTGCCAGCAGCACCCGGACAGAGAACACTGAAGCTTTCTTT	CASSTRTENTEAFF
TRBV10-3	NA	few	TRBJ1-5	TGTGCCATCAGTGCCGGGGGGAATCAGCCCCAGCATTTT	CAISAGGNQPQHF
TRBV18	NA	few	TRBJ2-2	TGTGCCAGCTCACCACCGCAGGGCCCGGCAACCGGGGAGCTGTTTTTT	CASSPPQGPATGELFF
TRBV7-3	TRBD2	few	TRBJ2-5	TGTGCCAGCAGCTTCAGTAGCGGGGGCACCACTACCCAGTACTTC	CASSFSSGGTTTQYF
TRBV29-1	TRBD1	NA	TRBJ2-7	TGCAGCGTGGGTGTAGACAGGGTAACCTACGAGCAGTACTTC	CSVGVDRVTYEQYF
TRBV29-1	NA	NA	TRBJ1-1	TGCAGCGGAGCGGGACGGTTGAACACTGAAGCTTTCTTT	CSGAGRLNTEAFF
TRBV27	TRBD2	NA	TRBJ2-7	TGTGCCAGCAGAAAGCGGGAGGGCCTTTACGAGCAGTACTTC	CASRKREGLYEQYF
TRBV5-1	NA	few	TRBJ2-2	TGCGCCAGCAGCTTAGATAGGCCCACCGGGGAGCTGTTTTTT	CASSLDRPTGELFF
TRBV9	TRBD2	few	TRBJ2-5	TGTGCCAGCAGCGTCGGGGGACTAGCGGGGGGGCCAGAGACCCAGTACTTC	CASSVGGLAGGPETQYF
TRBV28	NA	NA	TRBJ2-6	TGTGCCAGCAGTGGTGGGACTGGCCGGGTCTTGACTTTC	CASSGGTGRVLTF
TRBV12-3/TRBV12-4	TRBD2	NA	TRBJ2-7	TGTGCCAGCATTCCCATTAGGGGAGGGACGACCGACTCCTACGAGCAGTACTTC	CASIPIRGGTTDSYEQYF
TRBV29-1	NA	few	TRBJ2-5	TGCAGCGTTGACCGACGGGGCGGACAAGAGACCCAGTACTTC	CSVDRRGGQETQYF
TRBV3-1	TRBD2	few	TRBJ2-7	TGTGCCAGCAGCCAAGTGTATCTGAGCGGGAGCGCCTACGAGCAGTACTTC	CASSQVYLSGSAYEQYF
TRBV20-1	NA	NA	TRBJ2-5	TGCAGTGCTAGAACCCCGGGACCGCGGTGGGAGACCCAGTACTTC	CSARTPGPRWETQYF
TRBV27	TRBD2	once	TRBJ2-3	TGTGCCAGCAGTCCTCCGCGACTAGCGGGGCCGCCTGATCAGTATTTT	CASSPPRLAGPPDQYF
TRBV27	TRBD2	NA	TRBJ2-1	TGTGCCAGCAGTTTATCGGGGCCGGGACTAGCGGGAGGGCGTAATGAGCAGTTCTTC	CASSLSGPGLAGGRNEQFF
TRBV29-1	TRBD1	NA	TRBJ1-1	TGCAGCGTTGAATGGGGGACAGTGAACACTGAAGCTTTCTTT	CSVEWGTVNTEAFF
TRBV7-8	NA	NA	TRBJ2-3	TGTGCCAGCAGCTTAGCTTCGGCAGGGGCTACAGATACGCAGTATTTT	CASSLASAGATDTQYF